The clone carrying this T cell receptor beta chain was seen only a few times. Germline V CDR1 and CDR2: SGHRS, YFSETQ. The CDR3 runs 18 residues. V lost 1 base to trimming and J lost 1 base; unmatched junction nucleotides: 10. As originally analysed: How many nucleated cells were present was estimated from reference gene primer amplification. Generated by immunoSEQ multiplex PCR, the TCRdb table keeps only in-frame clones and is missing some. Clonal size and the V and J genes are those of that table, whereas D and trimming came from the DNA. Seen here are around 230,000 clones, about four fifths observed once, and the top ten hold around 8.7%. This entry comes from a study of blood T cell repertoires in COVID-19. In the study overall: PBMCs, B-cell-depleted T cells, or T cells provided the cDNA or gDNA that made up the material.

The sequence derives from a woman in her fifties or sixties with acute or convalescent COVID-19. The source material was peripheral blood. V gene TRBV5-1 combines with J gene TRBJ2-3; 9 bases line up with TRBD2. The CDR3 reads CASSLLPQAGGRTDTQYF. DNA for the CDR3: TGCGCCAGCAGCTTGCTCCCCCAAGCGGGAGGACGCACAGATACGCAGTATTTT.